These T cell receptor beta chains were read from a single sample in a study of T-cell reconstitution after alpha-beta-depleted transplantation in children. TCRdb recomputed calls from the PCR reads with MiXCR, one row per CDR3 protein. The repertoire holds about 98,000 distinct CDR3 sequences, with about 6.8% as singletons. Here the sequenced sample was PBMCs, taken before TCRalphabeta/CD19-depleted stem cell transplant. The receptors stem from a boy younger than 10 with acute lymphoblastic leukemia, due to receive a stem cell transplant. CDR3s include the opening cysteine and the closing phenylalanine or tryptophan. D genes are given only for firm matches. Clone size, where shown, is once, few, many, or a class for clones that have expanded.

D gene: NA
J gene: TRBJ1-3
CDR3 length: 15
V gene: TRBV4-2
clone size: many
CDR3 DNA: TGTGCCAGCAGCCAGGGGGTAGGGACTGGAAACACCATATATTTT
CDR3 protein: CASSQGVGTGNTIYF

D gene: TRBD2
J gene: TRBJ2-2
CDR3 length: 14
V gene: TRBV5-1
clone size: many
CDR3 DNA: TGCGCCAGCAGCCCGGGGGAGCGGGGAATGGAGCTGTTTTTT
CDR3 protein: CASSPGERGMELFF

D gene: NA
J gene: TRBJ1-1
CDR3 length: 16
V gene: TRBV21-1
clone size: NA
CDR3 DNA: TGTGCCAGCAGCAAAGAAGGGGACAGCATGAACACTGAAGCTTTCTTT
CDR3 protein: CASSKEGDSMNTEAFF

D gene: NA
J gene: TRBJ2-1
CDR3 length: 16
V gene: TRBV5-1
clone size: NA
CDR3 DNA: TGCGCCAGCAGCTTGGATAAGACGGTAACCTACAATGAGCAGTTCTTC
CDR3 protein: CASSLDKTVTYNEQFF

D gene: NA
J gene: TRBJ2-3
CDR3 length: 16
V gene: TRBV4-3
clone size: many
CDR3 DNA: TGCGCCAGCAGCCAAGATTTCCGGGACATCACAGATACGCAGTATTTT
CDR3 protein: CASSQDFRDITDTQYF

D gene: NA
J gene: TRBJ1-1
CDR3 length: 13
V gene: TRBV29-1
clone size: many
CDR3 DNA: TGCAGCGTTAGAACAGGAGTTGGTACTGAAGCTTTCTTT
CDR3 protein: CSVRTGVGTEAFF

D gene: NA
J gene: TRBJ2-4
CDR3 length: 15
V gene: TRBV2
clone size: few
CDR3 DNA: TGTGCCAGCAGTGAATTTAATTGGGCAGGAAACATTCAGTACTTC
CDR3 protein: CASSEFNWAGNIQYF

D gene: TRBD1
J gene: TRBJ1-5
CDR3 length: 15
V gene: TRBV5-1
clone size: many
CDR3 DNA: TGCGCCAGCAGCCCGGGACAGGGGCAGAATCAGCCCCAGCATTTT
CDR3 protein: CASSPGQGQNQPQHF

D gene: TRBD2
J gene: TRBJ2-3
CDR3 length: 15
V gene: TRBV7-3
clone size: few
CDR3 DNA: TGTGCCAGCAGCCCCACGGGGGGGCGGGCGGATACGCAGTATTTT
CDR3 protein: CASSPTGGRADTQYF

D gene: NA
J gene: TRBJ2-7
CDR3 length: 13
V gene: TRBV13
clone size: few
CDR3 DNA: TGTGCCAGCAGCTTAAATCTTTTTTACGAGCAGTACTTC
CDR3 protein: CASSLNLFYEQYF

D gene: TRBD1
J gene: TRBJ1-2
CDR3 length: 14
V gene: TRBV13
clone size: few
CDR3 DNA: TGTGCCAGCAGCTTGACAGGGGAAATCTATGGCTACACCTTC
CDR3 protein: CASSLTGEIYGYTF

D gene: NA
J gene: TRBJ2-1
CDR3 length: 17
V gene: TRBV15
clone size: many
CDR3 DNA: TGTGCCACCAGCAGAGAGGCGAGACAGGAACCCTACAATGAGCAGTTCTTC
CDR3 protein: CATSREARQEPYNEQFF

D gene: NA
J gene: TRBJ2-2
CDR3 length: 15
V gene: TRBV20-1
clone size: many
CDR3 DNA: TGCAGTGCTTCCAGCCCTGGACTGAACACCGGGGAGCTGTTTTTT
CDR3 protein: CSASSPGLNTGELFF

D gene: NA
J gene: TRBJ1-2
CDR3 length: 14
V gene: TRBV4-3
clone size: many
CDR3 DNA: TGCGCCAGCAGCCAAGATTGGGACAACTATGGCTACACCTTC
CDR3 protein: CASSQDWDNYGYTF

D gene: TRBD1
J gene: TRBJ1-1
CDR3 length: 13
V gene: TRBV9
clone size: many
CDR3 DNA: TGTGCCAGCAATCCAGGGGGCATCGCTGAAGCTTTCTTT
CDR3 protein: CASNPGGIAEAFF

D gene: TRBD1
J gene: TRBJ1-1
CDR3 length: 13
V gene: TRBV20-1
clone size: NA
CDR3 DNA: TGCAGTGCCTCCGGACAGGGAGCCACTGAAGCTTTCTTT
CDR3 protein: CSASGQGATEAFF

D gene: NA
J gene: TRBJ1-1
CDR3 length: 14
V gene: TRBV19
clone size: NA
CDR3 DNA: TGTGCCAGTAAACCAGGGAGGGCTAACACTGAAGCTTTCTTT
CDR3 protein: CASKPGRANTEAFF

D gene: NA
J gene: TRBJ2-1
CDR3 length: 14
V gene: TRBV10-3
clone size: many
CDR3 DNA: TGTGCCATCAGTGAGTCCACAAGGGGCAATGAGCAGTTCTTC
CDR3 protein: CAISESTRGNEQFF

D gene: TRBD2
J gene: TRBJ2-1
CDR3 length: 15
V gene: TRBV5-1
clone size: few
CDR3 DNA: TGCGCCAGCAGCTGGGGGACTAGCGGGGTGAATGAGCAGTTCTTC
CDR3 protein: CASSWGTSGVNEQFF

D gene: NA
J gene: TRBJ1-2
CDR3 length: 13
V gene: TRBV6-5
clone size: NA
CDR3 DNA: TGTGCCAGAAGTTACGACGGAAACTATGGCTACACCTTC
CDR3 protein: CARSYDGNYGYTF

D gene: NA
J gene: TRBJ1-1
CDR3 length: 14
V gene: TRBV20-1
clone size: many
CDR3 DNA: TGCAGTGCTAGCGACTGGCAGGGAGACACTGAAGCTTTCTTT
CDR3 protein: CSASDWQGDTEAFF

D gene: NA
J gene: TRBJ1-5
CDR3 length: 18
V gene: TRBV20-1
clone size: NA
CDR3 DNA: TGCAGTGCTAGAGTGCACTTCGGGACACACAATAGCAATCAGCCCCAGCATTTT
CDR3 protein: CSARVHFGTHNSNQPQHF

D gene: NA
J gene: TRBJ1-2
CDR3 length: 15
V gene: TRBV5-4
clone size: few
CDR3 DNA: TGTGCCAGCAGCTTAGGGGGACGACCTAACTATGGCTACACCTTC
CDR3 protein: CASSLGGRPNYGYTF

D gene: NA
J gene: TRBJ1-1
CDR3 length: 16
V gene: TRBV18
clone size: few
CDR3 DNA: TGTGCCAGCTCACCACCTAACGCCAGGCCGAACACTGAAGCTTTCTTT
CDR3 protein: CASSPPNARPNTEAFF

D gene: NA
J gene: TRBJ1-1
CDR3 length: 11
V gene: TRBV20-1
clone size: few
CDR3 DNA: TGCAGGGCAGGGGAGAGTAATGAAGCTTTCTTT
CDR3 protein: CRAGESNEAFF

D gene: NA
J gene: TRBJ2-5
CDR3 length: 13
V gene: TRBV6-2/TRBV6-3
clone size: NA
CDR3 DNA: TGTGCCAGCACCCCGGGACCCCCCGGGACCCAGTACTTC
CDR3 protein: CASTPGPPGTQYF

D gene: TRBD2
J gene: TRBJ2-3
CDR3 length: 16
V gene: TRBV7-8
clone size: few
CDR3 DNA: TGTGCCAGCAGCTCAGGACTAGCGGGGGGATGGGGTACGCAGTATTTT
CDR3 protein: CASSSGLAGGWGTQYF

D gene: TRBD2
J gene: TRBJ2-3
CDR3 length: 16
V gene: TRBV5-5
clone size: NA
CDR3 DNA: TGTGCCAGCAGCCGGGGGGGAAGCGGGGTCGCAGATACGCAGTATTTT
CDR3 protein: CASSRGGSGVADTQYF

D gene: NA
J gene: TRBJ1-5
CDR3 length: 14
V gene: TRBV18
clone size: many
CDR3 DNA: TGTGCCAGCTCCCCGGGCTTTAGCAATCAGCCCCAGCATTTT
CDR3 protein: CASSPGFSNQPQHF

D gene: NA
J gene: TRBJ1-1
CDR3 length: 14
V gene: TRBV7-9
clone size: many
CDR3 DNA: TGTGCCAGCAGCTTCCGGTCTGGGAGCACTGAAGCTTTCTTT
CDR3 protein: CASSFRSGSTEAFF

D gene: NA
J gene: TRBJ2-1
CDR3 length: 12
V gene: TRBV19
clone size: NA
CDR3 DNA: TGTGCCAGTCCAGGGCCTAGCAATGAGCAGTTCTTC
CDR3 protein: CASPGPSNEQFF

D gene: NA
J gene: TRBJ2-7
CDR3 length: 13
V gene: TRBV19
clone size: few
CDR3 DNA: TGTGCCAGTAGTATCCAGGGGAGGTACGAGCAGTACTTC
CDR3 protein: CASSIQGRYEQYF

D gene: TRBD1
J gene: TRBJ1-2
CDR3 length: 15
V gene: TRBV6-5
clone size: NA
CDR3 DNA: TGTGCCAGCAGTCACGCAGGGGGCGCCAACTATGGCTACACCTTC
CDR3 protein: CASSHAGGANYGYTF

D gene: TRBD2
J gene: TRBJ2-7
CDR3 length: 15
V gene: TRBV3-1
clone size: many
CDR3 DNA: TGTGCCAGCAGCCAAGGAGCGGGGCGCTCCTACGAGCAGTACTTC
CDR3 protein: CASSQGAGRSYEQYF

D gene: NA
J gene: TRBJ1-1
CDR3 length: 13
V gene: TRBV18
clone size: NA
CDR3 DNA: TGTGCCAGCTCACCAGAACAGGACACTGAAGCTTTCTTT
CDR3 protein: CASSPEQDTEAFF

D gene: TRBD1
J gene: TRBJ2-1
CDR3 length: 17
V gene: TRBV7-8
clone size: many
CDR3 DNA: TGTGCCAGCAGCTTTATTAGGGGACAGAGCTCCTACAATGAGCAGTTCTTC
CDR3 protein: CASSFIRGQSSYNEQFF

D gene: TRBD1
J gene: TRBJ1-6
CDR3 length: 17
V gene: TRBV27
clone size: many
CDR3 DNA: TGTGCCAGCAGTAGATTTGGGACAGGGGGCCGGAATTCACCCCTCCACTTT
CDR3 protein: CASSRFGTGGRNSPLHF

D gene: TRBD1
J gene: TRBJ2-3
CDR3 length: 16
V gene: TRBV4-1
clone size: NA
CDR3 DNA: TGCGCCAGCAGCCAACAGGGACAGCTAGAAGGAGATACGCAGTATTTT
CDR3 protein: CASSQQGQLEGDTQYF